This record looks at one T cell receptor beta chain sequence and its context. The antigen remains unidentified. Researchers attached unique molecular identifiers to individual cDNA molecules. MiXCR was run by TCRdb on the 5' RACE reads, yielding one entry per CDR3 protein. The table shows about 52,000 distinct CDR3 sequences, with 11% occurring only once. The CDR3 is 15 amino acids. Germline CDR1 is MGHRA and CDR2 is YSYEKL. J lost 5 bases, V lost 0 bases, and 4 bases had no gene match. The sample comes from a study of early T cells in non-severe SARS-CoV-2 infection. On the study more broadly: Unsorted whole blood bulk RNA was sequenced, with unpaired chains.

General observations from the study: VDJdb-based annotation leaned toward anti-spike CD8 responses and missed private and CD4 specificities.

The rearrangement uses TRBV4-1 and TRBJ2-1; 7 positions match TRBD2. This sequence originates from an adult who was a healthcare worker with PCR-confirmed SARS-CoV-2 infection or an uninfected control (not recorded which). The sample taken for sequencing was whole blood. CDR3 protein: CASSQDGDYDNEQFF. Here the CDR3 DNA reads TGCGCCAGCAGCCAAGATGGGGACTACGACAATGAGCAGTTCTTC.